The clone carrying this T cell receptor (beta chain) appeared many times. Its target is not known. This specimen comes from a study of T cells in Graves' hyperthyroidism and ophthalmopathy. The wider study: Before treatment of any kind, peripheral blood was taken at initial diagnosis.

Using RNA transcripts as the source, TCR beta CDR3 regions were amplified. First-round RT-PCR with HTBI primers amplified the TCR CDR3 region. TCRdb ran MiXCR on the multiplex PCR reads and lists one entry per CDR3 protein. Among 500,000 or so distinct CDR3 sequences listed, 17% were seen once. The V and J ends lost 5 bases and 2 bases, in that order; junction bases with no gene match: 14. From germline, CDR1 is PRHDT and CDR2 FYEKMQ (reference sequence). This CDR3 is 17 amino acids long. Study results and caveats: Ophthalmopathy was separated from stable hyperthyroidism by a 13 V-J model.

PBMCs were obtained from about 9.9 ml fresh peripheral blood. The sample taken for sequencing was blood. This TCR was sampled from a woman aged 18-29 years with Graves' ophthalmopathy. The chain is built from TRBV13 and TRBJ1-1; 7 nucleotides match TRBD1. As DNA, the CDR3 is TGTGCCAGCAGCCTCACACAGGGGTTCAATGTAAACACTGAAGCTTTCTTT. Its protein is CASSLTQGFNVNTEAFF. Filled out from reference TRBV13 and TRBJ1-1, the complete variable domain reads AAGVIQSPRHLIKEKRETATLKCYPIPRHDTVYWYQQGPGQDPQFLISFYEKMQSDKGSIPDRFSAQQFSDYHSELNMSSLELGDSALYFCASSLTQGFNVNTEAFFGQGTRLTVV.